One sample yielded the 13 T cell receptor beta chains listed below, sequenced in a study of monozygotic twins with inflammatory bowel disease. After re-calling the 5' RACE reads, TCRdb lists one entry per CDR3 protein, DNA absent. The repertoire table contains some 330,000 distinct CDR3 sequences. Sequenced input: blood. The receptors were gathered from a human donor with ulcerative colitis or Crohn's disease, or a healthy co-twin of an affected twin (not recorded which).

The chain recombines TRBV7-9 with TRBJ2-2; TCRdb indicates TRBD1, and absent DNA this call remains unverified. Looked up from germline, CDR1 is SEHNR and CDR2 is FQNEAQ (reference sequence). CDR3 length equals 14 residues. The CDR3 loop reads CASSLGQGPGELFF. Supplemented by reference TRBV7-9 and TRBJ2-2, the full variable domain reads DTGVSQNPRHKITKRGQNVTFRCDPISEHNRLYWYRQTLGQGPEFLTYFQNEAQLEKSRLLSDRFSAERPKGSFSTLEIQRTEQGDSAMYLCASSLGQGPGELFFGEGSRLTVL.

Here the CDR3 reads CASSSGPRNEKLFF. The chain links TRBV5-1 to TRBJ1-4. There are 14 residues in the CDR3. Germline loops: CDR1 SGHRS, CDR2 YFSETQ. Full variable domain (outside the CDR3, taken from reference TRBV5-1 and TRBJ1-4): KAGVTQTPRYLIKTRGQQVTLSCSPISGHRSVSWYQQTPGQGLQFLFEYFSETQRNKGNFPGRFSGRQFSNSRSEMNVSTLELGDSALYLCASSSGPRNEKLFFGSGTQLSVL.

This chain joins TRBV12-3 or TRBV12-4 and TRBJ2-2; TCRdb designates TRBD2, a call that cannot be tested without DNA. This CDR3 has 14 amino acids. The CDR3 loop is CASLAGGGTGELFF.

The chain recombines TRBV7-8 with TRBJ2-7; TCRdb selects TRBD1, and the lack of DNA leaves this call unchecked. The CDR3 contains 15 residues. Germline assignment: CDR1 SGHVS and CDR2 FQNEAQ. CDR3 residues: CASSLDGKSSYEQYF.

The chain recombines TRBV7-9 with TRBJ1-2; checking the TCRdb D call of TRBD1 is not possible without DNA. The CDR3 is 16 residues long. In germline, CDR1 is SEHNR, CDR2 FQNEAQ (reference sequence). The CDR3 loop reads CASSLRLGDPGNGYTF. Full variable domain (remainder filled in from reference TRBV7-9 and TRBJ1-2): DTGVSQNPRHKITKRGQNVTFRCDPISEHNRLYWYRQTLGQGPEFLTYFQNEAQLEKSRLLSDRFSAERPKGSFSTLEIQRTEQGDSAMYLCASSLRLGDPGNGYTFGSGTRLTVV.

The genes are TRBV29-1 and TRBJ1-1; TCRdb outputs TRBD1, but without DNA this stays unchecked. This CDR3 spans 13 amino acids. The germline CDR1 and CDR2 sequences are SQVTM and ANQGSEA. The CDR3: CSVVVGANTEAFF.

J is TRBJ1-3 and V is TRBV5-6. Germline V lookup: CDR1 SGHDT, CDR2 YYEEEE. The CDR3 contains 19 residues. The CDR3 loop is CASSLYYVEGTQTGNTIYF.

The chain has TRBV7-6 and TRBJ2-1; TCRdb calls TRBD2, which cannot be checked without DNA. CDR1 is SGHVS, CDR2 FNYEAQ, per germline. The CDR3 sequence is 18 residues long. The CDR3 here is CASSLVRAGPLSYNEQFF.

The chain employs TRBV12-5 and TRBJ2-5. The CDR3 consists of 13 residues. CDR1 and CDR2 (germline): LGHNT, FRNRAP. The CDR3 loop reads CASGSEIEETQYF.

This chain connects TRBV20-1 to TRBJ2-7; TCRdb selects TRBD2, and the lack of DNA leaves this call unchecked. The V gene's germline CDR1 is DFQATT and CDR2 SNEGSKA (reference sequence). This CDR3 is 15 amino acids long. CDR3 residues: CSATGGRAQLDEQYF.

The genes are TRBV6-5 and TRBJ2-3. The CDR3 consists of 16 residues. The germline CDR1 and CDR2 sequences are MNHEY and SVGAGI. CDR3 in amino acids: CASSYSGVQTTDTQYF.

This rearrangement joins TRBV7-2 to TRBJ2-7; with no DNA, the TCRdb D assignment of TRBD1 cannot be verified. Germline assignment: CDR1 SGHTA and CDR2 FQGNSA. The CDR3 length is 14 residues. CDR3 loop: CASATGTGLNEQYF.

This chain joins TRBV30 and TRBJ1-1; the D call from TCRdb, TRBD1, cannot be confirmed without DNA. The CDR3 has 14 amino acids. Germline V gene data show CDR1 as GTSNPN and CDR2 as SVGIG (reference sequence). CDR3 sequence reads: CAWRPGQWSTEAFF.